These 24 T cell receptor beta chains share one sample of origin, sequenced in a study of blood T cell repertoires in COVID-19. Clones were read by immunoSEQ multiplex PCR, and TCRdb kept only the in-frame ones, dropping some. This table holds roughly 97,000 clones, about 91% found once. Sequencing used peripheral blood. Every receptor here comes from a human donor in a cohort sampled during active COVID-19.

The V gene is TRBV6-5, the J gene TRBJ2-5; D ambiguous. Germline V gives CDR1 MNHEY, CDR2 SVGAGI. V was clipped by 2 bases and J by 0 bases, with 7 bases between them. The CDR3 spans 14 residues. The DNA for the CDR3 is TGTGCCAGCAGTTACGATCGGTACCAAGAGACCCAGTACTTC. Translation: CASSYDRYQETQYF.

This CDR3 is CASTHGGSNNQPQHF. The CDR3, as DNA: TGTGCCAGCACCCATGGGGGGTCAAACAATCAGCCCCAGCATTTT. This chain connects TRBV28 to TRBJ1-5; a weak D match, TRBD1 (5 bases). The CDR3 is 15 residues long. Trimming shortened V by 7 bases and J by 3 bases, and 16 bases separated the two germline ends. Germline V gene sequence: CDR1 MDHEN, CDR2 SYDVKM.

The genes are TRBV18 and TRBJ2-7; 7 bases fit TRBD1. In germline, CDR1 is KGHSH, CDR2 LQKENI. Trimming removed 3 bases from V and 9 bases from J; junction bases left unmatched: 11. The CDR3 loop spans 14 amino acids. CDR3 amino acids: CASSPDRLEWVQYF. The CDR3 DNA follows: TGTGCCAGCTCACCGGACAGGTTGGAATGGGTGCAGTACTTC.

This clone is a singleton in its sample. V is TRBV28 and J is TRBJ2-2; TRBD2 agrees at 7 bases. Germline V lookup: CDR1 MDHEN, CDR2 SYDVKM. The junction had 6 bases not matched to a gene; V was cut back by 3 bases and J by 5 bases. This CDR3 is 15 amino acids long. CDR3 sequence: CASSFDLGGTGELFF. CDR3 nucleotide sequence: TGTGCCAGCAGTTTCGACCTGGGGGGGACCGGGGAGCTGTTTTTT. The complete variable domain, with remaining parts taken from reference TRBV28 and TRBJ2-2, reads DVKVTQSSRYLVKRTGEKVFLECVQDMDHENMFWYRQDPGLGLRLIYFSYDVKMKEKGDIPEGYSVSREKKERFSLILESASTNQTSMYLCASSFDLGGTGELFFGEGSRLTVL.

V gene TRBV5-6 combines with J gene TRBJ2-7; D is undetermined. Trimming removed 4 bases from V and 1 base from J, with 24 bases in between. This CDR3 contains 18 residues. The germline gives CDR1 SGHDT, CDR2 YYEEEE. This CDR3 reads CASSLPKSTGFSSYEQYF. For the CDR3, the DNA is TGTGCCAGCAGCCTCCCAAAGTCGACCGGGTTCTCTTCCTACGAGCAGTACTTC. Looking up the rest from reference TRBV5-6 and TRBJ2-7 gives the full variable domain: DAGVTQSPTHLIKTRGQQVTLRCSPKSGHDTVSWYQQALGQGPQFIFQYYEEEERQRGNFPDRFSGHQFPNYSSELNVNALLLGDSALYLCASSLPKSTGFSSYEQYFGPGTRLTVT.

This chain joins TRBV9 and TRBJ2-3; 7 positions agree with TRBD2. Trimming removed 0 bases from V and 0 bases from J; junction bases left unmatched: 4. Germline CDR1 reads SGDLS; CDR2 reads YYNGEE. The CDR3 has 16 amino acids. CDR3 sequence (DNA): TGTGCCAGCAGCGTAGAAAGCGGGGCTAGCACAGATACGCAGTATTTT. It specifies CASSVESGASTDTQYF.

This clone was counted only a few times. The CDR3 here is CASSYGRVFEAFF. In nucleotides, the CDR3 is TGTGCCAGCAGTTACGGGAGAGTCTTCGAAGCTTTCTTT. The chain is built from TRBV6-6 and TRBJ1-1; D call uncertain. This CDR3 contains 13 residues. CDR1 is MNHNY, CDR2 SVGAGI, per germline (reference sequence). V dropped 2 bases and J dropped 8 bases, with 12 bases sitting between them.

V usage is TRBV4-1 and J usage is TRBJ2-1; tentatively, D is TRBD2 (6 bases). Per the germline V gene, CDR1 is MGHRA and CDR2 is YSYEKL. The CDR3 consists of 15 residues. V was trimmed by 4 bases and J by 6 bases, leaving 16 bases between them. The CDR3: CASSRSDRRVNEQFF. The CDR3 DNA sequence: TGCGCCAGCAGCCGTTCCGACCGGAGGGTCAATGAGCAGTTCTTC.

The gene calls are TRBV24-1 and TRBJ2-5; the D gene is possibly TRBD1 (6 bases). The ends were cut back, 5 bases at V and 3 bases at J, with 9 bases in the middle. Germline V gives CDR1 KGHDR, CDR2 SFDVKD. CDR3 size: 13 residues. CDR3 in amino acids: CATSGAGEETQYF. The DNA for the CDR3 is TGTGCCACCAGTGGGGCAGGGGAAGAGACCCAGTACTTC.

The chain couples TRBV6-6 to TRBJ1-2, with 10 bases identical to TRBD1. Germline trimming cut 7 bases from V and 6 bases from J; bases unmatched to any gene: 11. This CDR3 is built from 15 residues. Germline values: CDR1 MNHNY, CDR2 SVGAGI (reference sequence). The CDR3 loop is CASNPRRQGADGYTF. CDR3 DNA: TGTGCCAGCAACCCTCGGCGACAGGGGGCAGATGGCTACACCTTC.

V gene TRBV5-1 combines with J gene TRBJ1-5, with TRBD1 as a possible D gene (5 bases). The V end lost 6 bases, the J end lost 7 bases, and 11 bases lay between the germline ends. The CDR3 has 12 amino acids. Per germline, CDR1 SGHRS and CDR2 YFSETQ. The CDR3 sequence is CASIGGEQPQHF. CDR3 coding DNA: TGCGCCAGCATCGGGGGGGAACAGCCCCAGCATTTT. Full variable domain (rest looked up from reference TRBV5-1 and TRBJ1-5): KAGVTQTPRYLIKTRGQQVTLSCSPISGHRSVSWYQQTPGQGLQFLFEYFSETQRNKGNFPGRFSGRQFSNSRSEMNVSTLELGDSALYLCASIGGEQPQHFGDGTRLSIL.

The chain carries TRBV27 and TRBJ2-6; weak D call: TRBD1 (6 bases). The germline CDR1 and CDR2 sequences are MNHEY and SMNVEV (reference sequence). V was trimmed by 6 bases and J by 4 bases, leaving 19 bases between them. CDR3 length equals 17 residues. CDR3 nucleotides: TGTGCCAGCAGCCTGACAGGCTCCCGTTGGGGGGCCAACGTCCTGACTTTC. Protein: CASSLTGSRWGANVLTF.

The chain links TRBV7-6 to TRBJ1-5, with D unclear. Trimming removed 5 bases from V and 4 bases from J, with 6 bases in between. The germline V gene encodes CDR1 SGHVS and CDR2 FNYEAQ. This CDR3 contains 12 residues. In DNA form, the CDR3 reads TGTGCCAGCAGCCCCCCAAATCAGCCCCAGCATTTT. It encodes CASSPPNQPQHF.

CDR3 protein: CASSQDRGKQPQHF. The CDR3 nucleotides read TGTGCCAGCAGCCAGGACAGGGGTAAGCAGCCCCAGCATTTT. The chain links TRBV28 to TRBJ1-5; 9 bases map to TRBD1. Looked up from germline, CDR1 is MDHEN and CDR2 is SYDVKM. This CDR3 is 14 amino acids long. V dropped 6 bases and J dropped 7; count of bases not matched to a gene: 7.

The gene calls are TRBV5-1 and TRBJ2-5; TRBD2 matches at 9 bases. Losses at the gene ends were 4 bases for V and 2 bases for J; bases not matched to a gene: 9. Germline CDR1 reads SGHRS; CDR2 reads YFSETQ. The CDR3 is 16 residues long. DNA of the CDR3: TGCGCCAGCAGCCCCCTGGCTAGCGGGGTTCAAGAGACCCAGTACTTC. Translation gives CASSPLASGVQETQYF.

The chain combines TRBV6-5 with TRBJ2-3; 10 bases map to TRBD1. CDR1 is MNHEY and CDR2 is SVGAGI in the germline V gene. The CDR3 loop spans 16 amino acids. Germline trimming cut 2 bases from V and 4 bases from J; bases unmatched to any gene: 6. CDR3 in DNA: TGTGCCAGCAGTTACACGCGAGGGACAGGGGCAGATACGCAGTATTTT. This codes for CASSYTRGTGADTQYF.

The V gene is TRBV7-6, the J gene TRBJ2-3, with D possibly being TRBD2 (6 bases). Germline CDR1 reads SGHVS; CDR2 reads FNYEAQ. This CDR3 spans 15 amino acids. With 5 bases removed from V and 5 bases from J, the gap between germline ends came to 17 bases. The CDR3 region has the DNA TGTGCCAGCAGCGAGAACCCAGCCGGGAGAGATACGCAGTATTTT. This gives the protein CASSENPAGRDTQYF. The entire variable domain, with the rest obtained from reference TRBV7-6 and TRBJ2-3, is as follows: GAGVSQSPRYKVTKRGQDVALRCDPISGHVSLYWYRQALGQGPEFLTYFNYEAQQDKSGLPNDRFSAERPEGSISTLTIQRTEQRDSAMYRCASSENPAGRDTQYFGPGTRLTVL.

The chain uses TRBV2 and TRBJ2-1; 8 bases match TRBD1. Germline V lookup: CDR1 SNHLY, CDR2 FYNNEI. Germline trimming cut 8 bases from V and 9 bases from J; bases unmatched to any gene: 15. This CDR3 has 15 residues. Here the CDR3 DNA reads TGTGCCAGCGCCGTCGGAGACAGGGGTTTTGCTGAGCAGTTCTTC. It codes for CASAVGDRGFAEQFF.

V and J are TRBV6-5 and TRBJ1-5, with 11 bases identical to TRBD1. Germline V gene lookup returns CDR1 MNHEY and CDR2 SVGAGI. With V trimmed by 6 bases and J by 7 bases, 8 bases remained unmatched. The CDR3 totals 15 residues. The CDR3 nucleotides read TGTGCCAGCAGACCCGGGACAGGGGGTTGGCAGCCCCAGCATTTT. Translation gives CASRPGTGGWQPQHF.

The rearrangement uses TRBV21-1 and TRBJ2-3; no check of the table's D call, TRBD1, against the DNA was made. TRBV21-1 is assigned pseudogene status. This CDR3 is built from 17 residues. The CDR3 here is CASIRAGTGAPVDTQYF. The CDR3 nucleotides read TGTGCCAGCATCAGGGCCGGGACAGGGGCCCCGGTGGATACGCAGTATTTT.

The chain joins TRBV6-1 to TRBJ2-7; TRBD1 agrees at 10 bases. The CDR3 runs to 15 residues. Germline V gene data show CDR1 as MNHNS and CDR2 as SASEGT. J gave up 0 bases and V 1 base, and 0 bases lay outside the gene matches. DNA of the CDR3: TGTGCCAGCAGTGAAGGGACAGGGGGCTCCTACGAGCAGTACTTC. This codes for CASSEGTGGSYEQYF.

The CDR3 sequence is CASSLGSGSSYEQYF. The CDR3 nucleotides are TGTGCCAGCAGCTTAGGTAGCGGGAGCTCCTACGAGCAGTACTTC. The chain carries TRBV7-7 and TRBJ2-7; TRBD2 matches 9 bases. The CDR3 totals 15 residues. From germline, CDR1 is SSHAT and CDR2 FNYEAQ (reference sequence). Germline trimming cut 1 base from V and 0 bases from J; bases unmatched to any gene: 1.

The V gene is TRBV3-1 (or the pseudogene TRBV3-2), the J gene TRBJ1-3; D ambiguous. Trimming left V 11 bases short and J 4 bases short, with 9 bases between. This CDR3 is 11 amino acids long. The germline CDR1 and CDR2 sequences are LGHDT and YNNKEL (reference sequence). The CDR3 protein is CASNEGNTIYF. The CDR3 coding sequence is TGTGCCTCGAATGAGGGAAACACCATATATTTT.

The chain carries TRBV19 and TRBJ2-7; possibly TRBD2 for D (7 bases). CDR3 length: 15 amino acids. CDR1 is LNHDA, CDR2 SQIVND, per germline (reference sequence). The V gene lost 6 bases and the J gene lost 3 bases, with 18 bases spanning the gap. The CDR3 protein is CASRWSGGSYYEQYF. CDR3 coding DNA: TGTGCCAGTAGATGGTCGGGGGGCTCCTACTACGAGCAGTACTTC. The full variable domain, in which reference TRBV19 and TRBJ2-7 provide the parts outside the CDR3, is DGGITQSPKYLFRKEGQNVTLSCEQNLNHDAMYWYRQDPGQGLRLIYYSQIVNDFQKGDIAEGYSVSREKKESFPLTVTSAQKNPTAFYLCASRWSGGSYYEQYFGPGTRLTVT.